Following are 17 T cell receptor beta chains from one sample sequenced in a study of OX40 agonist ivuxolimab in advanced cancers. TCRdb's copy holds only in-frame clones and misses some; the assay was immunoSEQ multiplex PCR. The table lists over 50,000 clones, 82% of them singletons. The specimen was CD4+ or CD8+ T cells sorted from blood, collected in a trial of the OX40 agonist ivuxolimab. Receptors were obtained from an adult with an advanced solid tumor such as melanoma, head and neck, liver or kidney cancer.

This chain uses TRBV5-1 with TRBJ2-1, with a possible D match to TRBD1 (5 bases). The germline CDR1 and CDR2 sequences are SGHRS and YFSETQ. The V end lost 7 bases, the J end lost 4 bases, and 12 bases lay between the germline ends. The CDR3 loop spans 13 amino acids. This CDR3 is CASRQNSYNEQFF. As DNA, the CDR3 is TGCGCCAGCCGACAGAATTCTTACAATGAGCAGTTCTTC.

This clone turned up a few times. The chain is built from TRBV2 and TRBJ2-2, with 7 bases identical to TRBD2. The length of the CDR3 is 14 residues. Per germline, CDR1 SNHLY and CDR2 FYNNEI. Losses at the gene ends were 6 bases for V and 5 bases for J; bases not matched to a gene: 6. The DNA for the CDR3 is TGTGCCAGCAGATCGGGAGCGGGGACCGGGGAGCTGTTTTTT. Its translation: CASRSGAGTGELFF. Variable domain in full (rest from reference TRBV2 and TRBJ2-2): EPEVTQTPSHQVTQMGQEVILRCVPISNHLYFYWYRQILGQKVEFLVSFYNNEISEKSEIFDDQFSVERPDGSNFTLKIRSTKLEDSAMYFCASRSGAGTGELFFGEGSRLTVL.

The gene calls are TRBV23-1 and TRBJ2-7, with 7 bases identical to TRBD2. TRBV23-1 is filed as an ORF, its function uncertain. CDR3 length equals 16 residues. J lost 3 bases, V lost 3 bases, and 11 bases had no gene match. The CDR3 nucleotides are TGCGCCAGCAGTCACCCTGATGTGGGGGAGGGCTACGAGCAGTACTTC. It translates to CASSHPDVGEGYEQYF.

This chain joins TRBV30 and TRBJ1-2; D gene uncertain. Trimming removed 1 base at V and 2 bases at J, with 14 bases between. The CDR3 is 15 residues long. Germline V gene lookup returns CDR1 GTSNPN and CDR2 SVGIG (reference sequence). The DNA for the CDR3 is TGTGCCTGGAGTGGCGAGGAGGACTACAACTATGGCTACACCTTC. Its protein product is CAWSGEEDYNYGYTF.

The genes are TRBV9 and TRBJ2-7; D unclear. Germline CDR1 and CDR2: SGDLS and YYNGEE. The CDR3 runs to 15 residues. V shed 2 bases and J shed 2 bases, with 14 bases lying between them. The chain's CDR3 is CASSVDSNIAYEQYF. As DNA, the CDR3 is TGTGCCAGCAGCGTCGACTCCAATATCGCCTACGAGCAGTACTTC.

V and J are TRBV10-3 and TRBJ1-5; the match to TRBD1 covers 9 bases. The germline V gene has CDR1 ENHRY and CDR2 SYGVKD. V trimming: 1 base; J trimming: 7 bases; junction bases outside the gene matches: 5. This CDR3 is built from 15 residues. The CDR3 nucleotides are TGTGCCATCAGTGAGTTTACAGGGGGCGTACAGCCCCAGCATTTT. It encodes CAISEFTGGVQPQHF.

This clone appeared once. V usage is TRBV10-2 and J usage is TRBJ2-5; unclear D gene. Germline V lookup: CDR1 WSHSY, CDR2 SAAADI. The V and J ends lost 8 bases and 5 bases respectively, with 15 bases between them. CDR3 length equals 13 residues. CDR3 sequence reads: CASSIERTETQYF. The CDR3 nucleotides are TGCGCCAGCTCCATCGAGAGGACGGAGACCCAGTACTTC.

This rearrangement joins TRBV5-1 to TRBJ2-1; 8 nucleotides line up with TRBD2. Per germline, CDR1 SGHRS and CDR2 YFSETQ. With 0 bases clipped from V and 4 bases from J, the junction kept 6 bases outside the gene matches. The CDR3 runs to 16 residues. In nucleotides, the CDR3 is TGCGCCAGCAGCTTGGATCCAGCGGGAGATTACAATGAGCAGTTCTTC. It is translated as CASSLDPAGDYNEQFF.

This clone was recorded a few times. This chain joins TRBV29-1 and TRBJ1-1; D remains ambiguous. V lost 7 bases and J lost 3, with 12 bases in between. The CDR3 spans 12 residues. In germline, CDR1 is SQVTM, CDR2 ANQGSEA. The CDR3 loop is CSGADPHTEAFF. CDR3 in DNA: TGCAGCGGGGCAGACCCGCACACTGAAGCTTTCTTT.

V usage is TRBV30 and J usage is TRBJ2-7, with D unclear. The CDR3 covers 13 residues. Germline lookup yields CDR1 GTSNPN and CDR2 SVGIG (reference sequence). V was pared by 4 bases and J by 6 bases, with 16 bases between. The CDR3 DNA is TGTGCCTGGACCCCAGGTGATGAAGGCGAGCAGTACTTC. It encodes CAWTPGDEGEQYF.

J is TRBJ2-7 and V is TRBV18, with D perhaps given as TRBD1 or TRBD2 (7 bases each). The V end was cut by 2 bases, the J end by 3 bases, with 11 bases between. Germline V gene lookup returns CDR1 KGHSH and CDR2 LQKENI. This CDR3 spans 14 amino acids. This CDR3 reads CASSPGRGLYEQYF. The DNA for the CDR3 is TGTGCCAGCTCACCAGGGAGGGGGCTCTACGAGCAGTACTTC.

The chain joins TRBV10-1 to TRBJ2-1; D possibly corresponds to TRBD1 (6 bases). V was shortened by 6 bases and J by 7 bases, with 13 bases between the two germline ends. Per the germline V gene, CDR1 is WNHNN and CDR2 is SYGVQD (reference sequence). The CDR3 is made up of 13 amino acids. The CDR3 is CASRQGLQNEQFF. CDR3 bases: TGCGCCAGCAGGCAGGGGCTGCAAAATGAGCAGTTCTTC.

The chain links TRBV28 to TRBJ2-2; TRBD2 agrees at 8 bases. CDR1 is MDHEN and CDR2 is SYDVKM in the germline V gene. Losses at the gene ends were 8 bases for V and 8 bases for J; bases not matched to a gene: 16. The CDR3 totals 16 residues. CDR3 loop: CASHGNVLAEGGELFF. CDR3 nucleotide sequence: TGTGCCAGCCACGGAAATGTACTAGCGGAAGGGGGGGAGCTGTTTTTT.

This CDR3 is CATSGGAGYGYTF. The CDR3 coding sequence is TGTGCCACCAGCGGAGGTGCTGGATATGGCTACACCTTC. This chain joins TRBV15 and TRBJ1-2; D gene ambiguous. The CDR3 is 13 amino acids. CDR1 LNHNV and CDR2 YYDKDF come from the germline V gene (reference sequence). V was trimmed by 5 bases and J by 5 bases, leaving 12 bases between them.

The chain couples TRBV11-3 to TRBJ2-2, with 7 bases identical to TRBD1. Germline V gene lookup returns CDR1 SGHNT and CDR2 YENEEA. CDR3 length equals 16 residues. Unmatched junction bases numbered 7, after V lost 5 bases and J lost 1 base. The CDR3 coding sequence is TGTGCCAGCAGCCACGCCGCAGGGGGGAACACCGGGGAGCTGTTTTTT. It yields the protein CASSHAAGGNTGELFF.

This clone has a single count. The chain links TRBV5-6 to TRBJ2-5; a possible D gene is TRBD2 (5 bases). In germline, CDR1 is SGHDT, CDR2 YYEEEE. This CDR3 has 13 amino acids. Between the trimmed V and J ends, which lost 2 bases and 3 bases, there was a span of 8 bases. CDR3 amino acids: CASSFAAEETQYF. The DNA for the CDR3 is TGTGCCAGCAGCTTCGCAGCGGAAGAGACCCAGTACTTC.

The chain carries TRBV2 and TRBJ2-1; 11 bases line up with TRBD2. The trim removed 10 bases at V and 3 bases at J, leaving 2 bases unmatched. The CDR3 length is 13 residues. Per the germline V gene, CDR1 is SNHLY and CDR2 is FYNNEI. CDR3 amino acids: CAKGTSGYNEQFF. The CDR3 DNA reads as TGTGCCAAGGGGACTAGCGGCTACAATGAGCAGTTCTTC.